Listed here are 27 T cell receptor beta chains from one sample, sequenced in a study of cytomegalovirus exposure and HLA in healthy donors. PCR amplification relied on 60 Vbeta primers (plus 13 Jbeta primers). Sequencing used immunoSEQ multiplex PCR; TCRdb keeps in-frame clones, though not all of them. The repertoire consists of about 180,000 clones, with 70% to 80% occurring once and the leading ten covering under 2.5%. The specimen sequenced was PBMCs. The receptors shown here come from a man aged 55 to 70 in good health and CMV-seronegative.

This chain connects TRBV4-2 to TRBJ2-7; a possible D gene is TRBD1 (6 bases). The CDR3 has 17 residues. The germline CDR1 and CDR2 sequences are LGHNA and YNFKEQ. V was pared by 0 bases and J by 4 bases, with 19 bases between. The chain's CDR3 is CASSQELQGLGVYEQYF. The CDR3 nucleotides read TGTGCCAGCAGCCAAGAGTTACAGGGTTTGGGCGTATACGAGCAGTACTTC.

The V call is TRBV27, the J call TRBJ2-7; the D gene is possibly TRBD1 (5 bases). The ends were cut back, 8 bases at V and 4 bases at J, with 15 bases in the middle. The germline CDR1 and CDR2 sequences are MNHEY and SMNVEV (reference sequence). There are 13 residues in the CDR3. The CDR3 bases are TGTGCCAGCCAAAGGCAGGGTGGGTACGAGCAGTACTTC. It codes for CASQRQGGYEQYF.

The rearrangement links TRBV2 to TRBJ2-7; D unclear. The V gene's germline CDR1 is SNHLY and CDR2 FYNNEI. The V end lost 5 bases, the J end lost 3 bases, and 14 bases lay between the germline ends. The CDR3 spans 14 residues. The CDR3 region has the DNA TGTGCCAGCAGTAGTAACGGAGAAAACTACGAGCAGTACTTC. Translation: CASSSNGENYEQYF.

The chain joins TRBV9 to TRBJ2-3, with TRBD1 matching over 7 bases. There are 15 residues in the CDR3. V shed 4 bases, J shed 2 bases, and the junction held 7 bases outside the gene matches. Germline loops: CDR1 SGDLS, CDR2 YYNGEE. CDR3 nucleotides: TGTGCCAGCAGCCAAGGGGGCGCATACACAGATACGCAGTATTTT. Amino acids: CASSQGGAYTDTQYF.

This clone was counted a few times. The V gene is TRBV5-6, the J gene TRBJ2-1, with 10 bases aligning to TRBD2. The CDR3 is 18 residues long. Germline CDR1 SGHDT, CDR2 YYEEEE. V shed 0 bases, J shed 7 bases, and the junction held 13 bases outside the gene matches. The CDR3 DNA sequence: TGTGCCAGCAGCTTGGGGCCTAGCGGGGGTGGCCGGGGAAATGAGCAGTTCTTC. It encodes CASSLGPSGGGRGNEQFF.

This clone was observed a single time. The V and J genes are TRBV30 and TRBJ2-1; 12 positions agree with TRBD2. Germline CDR1 is GTSNPN and CDR2 is SVGIG (reference sequence). The CDR3 spans 16 residues. V was clipped by 0 bases and J by 10 bases; unmatched bases: 10. CDR3: CAWSVVRASGRGEQFF. The CDR3 DNA follows: TGTGCCTGGAGTGTGGTGAGGGCTAGCGGGAGGGGAGAGCAGTTCTTC.

Concerning this clone: One junction end disagrees with the germline gene, perhaps due to a read error. V gene TRBV7-7 combines with J gene TRBJ1-1; 7 positions match TRBD1. This CDR3 has 16 residues. Germline values: CDR1 SSHAT, CDR2 FNYEAQ (reference sequence). CDR3 nucleotide sequence: TGTGCTAGCAGCTTAGCCCAGACAGGGATGAACACTGAAGCTTTCTTT. Translation gives CASSLAQTGMNTEAFF. Using reference TRBV7-7 and TRBJ1-1 for the parts outside the CDR3, the full variable domain is GAGVSQSPRYKVTKRGQDVTLRCDPISSHATLYWYQQALGQGPEFLTYFNYEAQPDKSGLPSDRFSAERPEGSISTLTIQRTEQRDSAMYRCASSLAQTGMNTEAFFGQGTRLTVV.

The chain joins TRBV7-3 to TRBJ2-7, with D perhaps matching TRBD1 (6 bases). V was trimmed by 5 bases and J by 3 bases, leaving 17 bases between them. There are 15 residues in the CDR3. Germline CDR1 is SGHTA and CDR2 is FQGTGA. The CDR3 nucleotides read TGTGCCAGCAGCGAGCCGGGACAACCATACTACGAGCAGTACTTC. Protein: CASSEPGQPYYEQYF.

The J gene is TRBJ2-1, the V gene TRBV19, with 8 positions matching TRBD2. Per the germline V gene, CDR1 is LNHDA and CDR2 is SQIVND (reference sequence). The CDR3 consists of 15 residues. The V and J ends lost 5 bases and 0 bases, in that order; junction bases with no gene match: 3. The CDR3, as DNA: TGTGCCAGTAGTGGCAGCGGGAGCTCCTACAATGAGCAGTTCTTC. Amino acid sequence: CASSGSGSSYNEQFF.

The chain employs TRBV10-2 and TRBJ2-1, with TRBD2 matching 14 bases. Germline trimming cut 5 bases from V and 10 bases from J; bases unmatched to any gene: 10. Germline loops: CDR1 WSHSY, CDR2 SAAADI. There are 16 residues in the CDR3. CDR3 in amino acids: CASSKPPTSGGAEQFF. As DNA, the CDR3 is TGCGCCAGCAGTAAACCGCCGACTAGCGGGGGGGCCGAGCAGTTCTTC.

CDR3 coding DNA: TGTGCCAGCAGCCAAGATTGGCTAGCGGACAATGAGCAGTTCTTC. It codes for CASSQDWLADNEQFF. The rearrangement uses TRBV4-2 and TRBJ2-1, with TRBD2 matching over 7 bases. V lost 0 bases to trimming and J lost 5 bases; unmatched junction nucleotides: 4. From germline, CDR1 is LGHNA and CDR2 YNFKEQ. CDR3 size: 15 residues.

The V and J genes are TRBV7-2 and TRBJ1-3; no firm D call. Germline CDR1 reads SGHTA; CDR2 reads FQGNSA. V dropped 5 bases and J dropped 4 bases, with 15 bases sitting between them. This CDR3 is built from 15 residues. CDR3 in amino acids: CASSAKLGSGNTIYF. The DNA of the CDR3 is TGTGCCAGCAGCGCGAAACTCGGGTCGGGAAACACCATATATTTT.

The chain employs TRBV7-8 and TRBJ2-7; D is ambiguous. The CDR3 is made up of 12 amino acids. The V end was cut by 5 bases, the J end by 3 bases, with 8 bases between. Germline values: CDR1 SGHVS, CDR2 FQNEAQ. The CDR3 sequence is CASSVTFYEQYF. The DNA of the CDR3 is TGTGCCAGCAGCGTGACTTTCTACGAGCAGTACTTC.

The chain carries TRBV6-5 and TRBJ1-5, with 7 nucleotides matching TRBD1. Germline V gene lookup returns CDR1 MNHEY and CDR2 SVGAGI. CDR3 size: 15 residues. Germline trimming cut 8 bases from V and 4 bases from J; bases unmatched to any gene: 11. The CDR3 DNA reads as TGTGCCAGCCGCACGGGCAGGGGGAGTAATCAGCCCCAGCATTTT. Its translation is CASRTGRGSNQPQHF.

This clone was detected only a few times. This specimen includes other DNA sequences encoding the same CDR3. J is TRBJ1-4 and V is TRBV5-1; TRBD1 matches at 9 bases. The CDR3 is 15 amino acids. The V segment lost 4 bases and the J segment 5 bases; nucleotides outside the gene matches: 6. Germline V gene data show CDR1 as SGHRS and CDR2 as YFSETQ. The CDR3 spells CASSPGQGQNEKLFF. The DNA for the CDR3 is TGCGCCAGCAGCCCCGGACAGGGGCAGAATGAAAAACTGTTTTTT.

DNA of the CDR3: TGTGCCAGCAGCTTGGACTTAGCGACAACCTACGAGCAGTACTTC. Protein: CASSLDLATTYEQYF. The genes are TRBV5-4 and TRBJ2-7, with a possible D match to TRBD2 (5 bases). Trimming left V 0 bases short and J 2 bases short, with 12 bases between. The CDR3 has 15 residues. The V gene's germline CDR1 is SGHNT and CDR2 YYREEE (reference sequence).

The chain has TRBV28 and TRBJ2-7, with a tentative D call TRBD2 (5 bases). Germline loops: CDR1 MDHEN, CDR2 SYDVKM. The CDR3 loop spans 14 amino acids. V lost 6 bases and J 4 bases, leaving 16 bases between the germline ends. The CDR3 DNA sequence: TGTGCCAGCAGGAGCCCAGGACTTGTTTACGAGCAGTACTTC. It specifies CASRSPGLVYEQYF.

This clone has just one count. V and J are TRBV5-1 and TRBJ2-3; 7 nucleotides line up with TRBD2. The CDR3 runs 15 residues. Germline V gives CDR1 SGHRS, CDR2 YFSETQ. Unmatched junction bases numbered 4, after V lost 0 bases and J lost 3 bases. This chain's CDR3 is CASSLAGTMTDTQYF. In nucleotides, the CDR3 is TGCGCCAGCAGCTTGGCCGGGACTATGACAGATACGCAGTATTTT.

The CDR3 sequence: CASSLVQGYEQYF. CDR3 sequence (DNA): TGTGCCAGCAGCTTAGTACAGGGGTACGAGCAGTACTTC. The chain is built from TRBV11-2 and TRBJ2-7; 7 nucleotides match TRBD1. After removal of 1 base from V and 4 bases from J, the junction contained 1 base not matched to a gene. The germline CDR1 and CDR2 sequences are SGHAT and FQNNGV. This CDR3 has 13 amino acids.

Only a few counts were recorded for this clone. The chain uses TRBV9 and TRBJ2-1; D is possibly TRBD2 (6 bases). CDR1 is SGDLS, CDR2 YYNGEE, per germline. The V and J ends lost 2 bases and 0 bases respectively, with 9 bases between them. The CDR3 length is 15 residues. The CDR3: CASSVLASSYNEQFF. Here the CDR3 DNA reads TGTGCCAGCAGCGTTCTAGCGAGCTCCTACAATGAGCAGTTCTTC.

The V and J genes are TRBV15 and TRBJ2-6; D might be TRBD2 (7 bases). Germline V gives CDR1 LNHNV, CDR2 YYDKDF (reference sequence). CDR3 length: 15 residues. Trimming cost V 9 bases and J 3 bases, with 15 bases left between them. CDR3 in DNA: TGTGCCACAGGGGGGGCGAGATTTGGGGCCAACGTCCTGACTTTC. It yields the protein CATGGARFGANVLTF.

This clone occurred once. The genes are TRBV2 and TRBJ1-5; D remains ambiguous. The CDR3 spans 12 residues. The germline V gene has CDR1 SNHLY and CDR2 FYNNEI. Trimming shortened V by 6 bases and J by 3 bases, and 6 bases separated the two germline ends. The CDR3 sequence: CASSQDNQPQHF. The CDR3 region has the DNA TGTGCCAGCAGCCAGGACAATCAGCCCCAGCATTTT.

J is TRBJ1-2 and V is TRBV5-1; a weak D match, TRBD1 (5 bases). The CDR3 is 16 amino acids. V lost 4 bases and J lost 1, with 17 bases in between. CDR1 is SGHRS and CDR2 is YFSETQ in the germline V gene. The CDR3, as DNA: TGCGCCAGCAGCCGCGACGGGGGAACTATTAACTATGGCTACACCTTC. It specifies CASSRDGGTINYGYTF.

The chain combines TRBV15 with TRBJ2-5; 13 nucleotides line up with TRBD2. Germline CDR1 LNHNV, CDR2 YYDKDF (reference sequence). The J segment lost 5 bases and the V segment lost 4 bases, leaving 7 bases of the junction unmatched. The CDR3 consists of 16 residues. In DNA, the CDR3 is TGTGCCACCAGCATGGGGACTAGCGGGATTGGTGAGACCCAGTACTTC. It translates to CATSMGTSGIGETQYF.

This clone has just one count. The junction shows a germline mismatch at one end, possibly a read error. The V and J genes are TRBV6-1 and TRBJ1-6; TRBD1 matches at 8 bases. CDR1 MNHNS and CDR2 SASEGT come from the germline V gene. The CDR3 runs 15 residues. CDR3 in DNA: TGTGCCAGCAGTGAGCTTGGACAGGGTACTTCACCCCTCAACTTT. It is translated as CASSELGQGTSPLNF.

The V call is TRBV28, the J call TRBJ1-4; TRBD1 is a possible D gene (6 bases). This CDR3 is built from 17 residues. Germline lookup yields CDR1 MDHEN and CDR2 SYDVKM. Trimming stripped 5 bases from V and 0 bases from J, with 16 bases between. The chain's CDR3 is CASSTARDTTTNEKLFF. The CDR3 region has the DNA TGTGCCAGCAGTACTGCTAGGGACACCACAACTAATGAAAAACTGTTTTTT. Complete variable domain (other parts from reference TRBV28 and TRBJ1-4): DVKVTQSSRYLVKRTGEKVFLECVQDMDHENMFWYRQDPGLGLRLIYFSYDVKMKEKGDIPEGYSVSREKKERFSLILESASTNQTSMYLCASSTARDTTTNEKLFFGSGTQLSVL.

CDR3 in amino acids: CASTPMTVSYNEQFF. Here the CDR3 DNA reads TGTGCCAGCACTCCAATGACAGTATCCTACAATGAGCAGTTCTTC. The chain has TRBV2 and TRBJ2-1; the D gene is possibly TRBD1 (5 bases). V was cut by 7 bases and J by 1 base, with 14 bases left in between. This CDR3 spans 15 amino acids. Germline-derived CDR1 and CDR2 are SNHLY and FYNNEI.